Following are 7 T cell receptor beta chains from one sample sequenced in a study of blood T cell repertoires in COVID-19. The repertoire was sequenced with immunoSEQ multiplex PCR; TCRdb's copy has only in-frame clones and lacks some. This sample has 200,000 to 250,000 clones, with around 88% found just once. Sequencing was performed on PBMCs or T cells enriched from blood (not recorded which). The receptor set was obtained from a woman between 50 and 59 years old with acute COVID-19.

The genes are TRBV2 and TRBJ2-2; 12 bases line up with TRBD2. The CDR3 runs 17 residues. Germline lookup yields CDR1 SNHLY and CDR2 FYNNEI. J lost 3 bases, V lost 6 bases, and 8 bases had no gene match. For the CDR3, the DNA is TGTGCCAGCAGCAGACTAGCGGGAGTTAGATACACCGGGGAGCTGTTTTTT. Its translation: CASSRLAGVRYTGELFF.

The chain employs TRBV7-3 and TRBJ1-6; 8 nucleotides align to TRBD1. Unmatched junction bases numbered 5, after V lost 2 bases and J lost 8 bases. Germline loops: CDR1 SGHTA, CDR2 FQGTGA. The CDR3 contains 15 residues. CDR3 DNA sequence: TGTGCCAGCAGCTTATATGGACAGGGAGATTCACCCCTCCACTTT. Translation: CASSLYGQGDSPLHF.

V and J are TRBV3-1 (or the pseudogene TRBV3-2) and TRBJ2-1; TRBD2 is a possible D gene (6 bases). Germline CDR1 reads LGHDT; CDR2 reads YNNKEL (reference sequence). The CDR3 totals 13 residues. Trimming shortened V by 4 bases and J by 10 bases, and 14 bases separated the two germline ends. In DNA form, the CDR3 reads TGTGCCAGCAGCCCTCCCGGGAGTGGAGAGCAGTTCTTC. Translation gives CASSPPGSGEQFF.

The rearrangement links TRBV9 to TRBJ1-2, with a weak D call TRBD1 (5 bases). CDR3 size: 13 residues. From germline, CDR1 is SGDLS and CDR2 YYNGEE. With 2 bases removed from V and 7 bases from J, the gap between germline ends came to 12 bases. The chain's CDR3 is CASSVGGSGGYTF. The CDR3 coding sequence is TGTGCCAGCAGCGTGGGGGGTTCTGGTGGCTACACCTTC.

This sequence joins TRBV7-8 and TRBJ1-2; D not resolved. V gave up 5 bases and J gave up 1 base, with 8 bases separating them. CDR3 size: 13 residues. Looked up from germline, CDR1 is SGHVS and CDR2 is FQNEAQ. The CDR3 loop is CASSLGLNYGYTF. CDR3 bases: TGTGCCAGCAGCCTAGGACTTAACTATGGCTACACCTTC.

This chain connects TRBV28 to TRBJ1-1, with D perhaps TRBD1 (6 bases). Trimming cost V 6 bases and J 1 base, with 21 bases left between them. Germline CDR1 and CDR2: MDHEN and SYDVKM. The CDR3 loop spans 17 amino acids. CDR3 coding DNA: TGTGCCAGCAGCCAAACCTTCCAGGGGCGGTGGAACACTGAAGCTTTCTTT. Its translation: CASSQTFQGRWNTEAFF.

CDR3 residues: CASKEGNYGYTF. DNA for the CDR3: TGTGCCAGTAAGGAGGGAAACTATGGCTACACCTTC. The chain uses TRBV19 and TRBJ1-2; D not resolved. This CDR3 contains 12 residues. Between the trimmed V and J ends, which lost 7 bases and 2 bases, there was a span of 8 bases. The germline V gene encodes CDR1 LNHDA and CDR2 SQIVND (reference sequence).